This record covers a single TCR beta chain. The antigen is undetermined. This specimen belongs to a study of cytomegalovirus exposure and HLA in healthy donors. Study outcomes and limitations: Presence/absence comparisons presumed near-even sequencing depth among donors.

The CDR3 runs to 14 residues. CDR1 is SQVTM and CDR2 is ANQGSEA in the germline V gene. Trimming stripped 3 bases from V and 5 bases from J, with 14 bases between. A multiplex PCR was run with 60 Vbeta primers and 13 Jbeta primers. The repertoire was sequenced with immunoSEQ multiplex PCR; TCRdb's copy has only in-frame clones and lacks some. The sample has roughly 120,000 clones, approximately 71% seen once. Donors were ostensibly healthy at sampling, although undocumented immune exposures were probable. The sequence was obtained from a man in his forties in good health and CMV-seronegative. Source material: PBMCs. The gene calls are TRBV29-1 and TRBJ2-1; tentatively, D is TRBD2 (7 bases). CDR3 DNA: TGCAGCGTTGAGATTCGGGGGGCCAACAATGAGCAGTTCTTC. This gives the protein CSVEIRGANNEQFF.